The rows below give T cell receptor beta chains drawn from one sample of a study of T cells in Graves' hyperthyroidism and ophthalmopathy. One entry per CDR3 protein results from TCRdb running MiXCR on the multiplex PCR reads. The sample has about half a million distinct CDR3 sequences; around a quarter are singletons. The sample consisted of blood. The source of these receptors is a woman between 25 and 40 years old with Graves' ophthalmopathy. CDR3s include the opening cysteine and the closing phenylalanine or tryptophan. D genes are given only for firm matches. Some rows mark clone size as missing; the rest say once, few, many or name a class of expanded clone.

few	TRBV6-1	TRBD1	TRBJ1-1	TGTGCCAGCAGTGGGACAGGGGGTCCTGAAGCTTTCTTT	CASSGTGGPEAFF
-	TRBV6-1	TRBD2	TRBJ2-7	TGTGCCAGCAGTGGGACTAGCGAAACCTACGAGCAGTACTTC	CASSGTSETYEQYF
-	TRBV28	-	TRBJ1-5	TGTGCCAGCAGTTATAACGCGGGGTTACAGCCCCAGCATTTT	CASSYNAGLQPQHF
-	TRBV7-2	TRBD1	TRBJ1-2	TGTGCCAGCAGTCGCACAGGGGGCGCGGGGTATGGCTACACCTTC	CASSRTGGAGYGYTF
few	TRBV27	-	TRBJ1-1	TGTGCCAGCAGTCGACCGGGACGTATGAACACTGAAGCTTGCTTT	CASSRPGRMNTEACF
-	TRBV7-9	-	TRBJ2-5	TGTGCCAGCAGCCTCGCCCGGGACCCCCAAGAGACCCAGTACTTC	CASSLARDPQETQYF
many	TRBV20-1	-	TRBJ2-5	TGCAGTGCTAGAGAACGGGGGCAGGCCGCTCGTCAAGAGACCCAGTACTTC	CSARERGQAARQETQYF
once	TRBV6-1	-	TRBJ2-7	TGTGCCAGCAGTCAACGCACCTACGAGCAGTACTTC	CASSQRTYEQYF
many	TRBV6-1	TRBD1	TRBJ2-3	TGTGCCAGCAGTGTCGACAGGGGGTCAGATACGCAGTATTTT	CASSVDRGSDTQYF
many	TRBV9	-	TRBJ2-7	TGTGCCAGCAGCGTAGACAGTTCCCCTGACGACGAGCAGTACTTC	CASSVDSSPDDEQYF
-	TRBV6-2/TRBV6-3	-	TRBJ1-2	TGTGCCAGCAGTTTCCGCCAGGGAACGAACTATGGCTACACCTTC	CASSFRQGTNYGYTF
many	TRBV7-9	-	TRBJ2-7	TGTGCCAGCAGCTTAACGGGACAATTCCCCTACGAGCAGTACTTC	CASSLTGQFPYEQYF
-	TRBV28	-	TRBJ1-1	TGTGCCAGCAGTTTACTCCCCAGGGCGTTCCCTGAAGCTTTCTTT	CASSLLPRAFPEAFF
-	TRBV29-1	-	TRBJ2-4	TGCAGCGTTGAGGACGGAGGCATTCAGTACTTC	CSVEDGGIQYF
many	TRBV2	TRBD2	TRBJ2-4	TGTGCCAGCAGTTCAGCGGGGACGGCCAAAAACATTCAGTACTTC	CASSSAGTAKNIQYF
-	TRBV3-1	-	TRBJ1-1	TGTGCCAGCAGCCCCCTAGCGGGAAGGGGAGAGAACACTGAAGCTTTCTTT	CASSPLAGRGENTEAFF
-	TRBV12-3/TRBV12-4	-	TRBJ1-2	TGTGCCAGCAGTTTAATAGGAACTGGCTACACCTTC	CASSLIGTGYTF
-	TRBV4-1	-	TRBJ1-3	TGCGCCAGCAGCCAAGAGGCAGGGCAGATTAACTCTGGAAACACCATATATTTT	CASSQEAGQINSGNTIYF
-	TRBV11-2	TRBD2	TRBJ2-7	TGTGCCAGCAGTTTCCCCCTAGCGGGAGGGGACTACGAGCAGTACTTC	CASSFPLAGGDYEQYF
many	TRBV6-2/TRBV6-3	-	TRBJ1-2	TGTGCCAGCAGCCGGGACGGATATGGCTACACCTTC	CASSRDGYGYTF
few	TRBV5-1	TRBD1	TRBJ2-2	TGCGCCAGCAGCTTGCGCTCGGGACAGGGTTTCACCGGGGAGCTGTTTTTT	CASSLRSGQGFTGELFF
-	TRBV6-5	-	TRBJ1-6	TGTGCCAGCAGTTACACCTCGGTTAATTCACCCCTCCACTTT	CASSYTSVNSPLHF
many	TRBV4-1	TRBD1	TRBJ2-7	TGCGCCAGCAGCCAAGTTATGGCAGGGGGCTACGAGCAGTACTTC	CASSQVMAGGYEQYF
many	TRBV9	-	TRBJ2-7	TGTGCCAGCAGCGTCGGACCTGAGTCTTACGAGCAGTACTTC	CASSVGPESYEQYF
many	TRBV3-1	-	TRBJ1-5	TGTGCCAGCAGCCAAGGCGGGGCGGAGCAGCCCCAGCATTTT	CASSQGGAEQPQHF
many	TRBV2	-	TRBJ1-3	TGTGCCAGCAAGGCGGGGACTGGAAACACCATATATTTT	CASKAGTGNTIYF
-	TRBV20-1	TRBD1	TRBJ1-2	TGCAGTTCCACAGGGGCGAACTATGGCTACACCTTC	CSSTGANYGYTF
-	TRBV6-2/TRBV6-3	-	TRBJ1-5	TGTGCCAGCAGAGACGGTTATCAGCCCCAGCATTTT	CASRDGYQPQHF
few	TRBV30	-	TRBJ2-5	TGTGCCTGGAGGGGAATTCAAGAGACCCAGTACTTC	CAWRGIQETQYF
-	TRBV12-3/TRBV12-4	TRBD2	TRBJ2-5	TGTGCCAGCAGTTCTAGCGGGTTGGGAGAGACCCAGTACTTC	CASSSSGLGETQYF
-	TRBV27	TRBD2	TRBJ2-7	TGTGCCAGCAGGTCTGGTTCGGGAGGGGCTTACGAGCAGTACTTC	CASRSGSGGAYEQYF
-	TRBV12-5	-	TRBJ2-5	TGTGCTAGTGTCGATAGGACCCTTCAAGAGACCCAGTACTTC	CASVDRTLQETQYF
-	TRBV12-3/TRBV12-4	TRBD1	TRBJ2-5	TGTGCCAGCAGGCGACAGGGGGCGCGGGAGACCCAGTACTTC	CASRRQGARETQYF
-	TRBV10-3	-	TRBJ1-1	TGTGCCACCGGAGGGGTTTCACGGGGAGGCACTGAAGCTTTCTTT	CATGGVSRGGTEAFF
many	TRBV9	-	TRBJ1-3	TGTGCCAGCAGCGTAGAGGTCCGTCAAAGCTCTGGAAACACCATATATTTT	CASSVEVRQSSGNTIYF
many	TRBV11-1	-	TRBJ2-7	TGTGCCAGCAGCGCGGACAGATCCTACGAGCAGTACTTC	CASSADRSYEQYF
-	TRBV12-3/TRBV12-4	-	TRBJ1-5	TGTGCCAGCAGTTTTGAAGGACCTTATAGCAATCAGCCCCAGCATTTT	CASSFEGPYSNQPQHF
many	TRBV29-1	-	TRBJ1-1	TGCAGCGTGAACAGGGTCGGGAACACTGAAGCTTTCTTT	CSVNRVGNTEAFF
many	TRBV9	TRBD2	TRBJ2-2	TGTGCCAGCAGCGTAGGGAGCGGGGGGTCAATTGTCGGGCGGGAGCTGTTTTTT	CASSVGSGGSIVGRELFF
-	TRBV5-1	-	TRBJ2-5	TGCGCCAGCGCCAGGAGGGGGGCCGAGGAGACCCAGTACTTC	CASARRGAEETQYF
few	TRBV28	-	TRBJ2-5	TGTGCCAGCAGAGCGAGACCCCAAGAGACCCAGTACTTC	CASRARPQETQYF
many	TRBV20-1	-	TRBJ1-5	TGCAGTGCTAGATCCGGAATGGGGGCTATTAGCAATCAGCCCCAGCATTTT	CSARSGMGAISNQPQHF
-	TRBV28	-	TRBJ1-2	TGTGCCAGCAGCCCCGATCTGGGGCCTGGCTACACCTTC	CASSPDLGPGYTF
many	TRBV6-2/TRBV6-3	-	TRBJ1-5	TGTGCCAGCAGCAGCGGACAGCAGAATCAGCCCCAGCATTTT	CASSSGQQNQPQHF
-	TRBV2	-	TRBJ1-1	TGTGCCAGCGAAGTAAGGGGGGGTGTCACTGAAGCTTTCTTT	CASEVRGGVTEAFF
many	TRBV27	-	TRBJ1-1	TGTGCCAGCATCGGCGTATTGAACACTGAAGCTTTCTTT	CASIGVLNTEAFF
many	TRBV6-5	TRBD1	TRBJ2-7	TGTGCCAGCAGGTACCGGGACAGGGGCTCCTACGAGCAGTACTTC	CASRYRDRGSYEQYF